The source of this T cell receptor (beta chain) is a study of OX40 agonist ivuxolimab in advanced cancers. Study-wide context: Ivuxolimab, an agonist antibody against OX40 (CD134), was given to patients. Every 2 weeks, ivuxolimab was infused into the patients intravenously at between 0.01 and 10 mg/kg.

Trimming pared 7 bases from V and 8 bases from J, leaving 20 bases between. Germline values: CDR1 MNHEY, CDR2 SMNVEV (reference sequence). The CDR3 is 14 amino acids. Here immunoSEQ multiplex PCR was the method, and the copy in TCRdb shows in-frame clones only, minus some. The sample has about 83,000 clones; about 81% are singletons. This clone turned up a few times. What it recognizes is unknown. General observations from the study: The mean number of expanded clones was higher in CD8+ T cells than in CD4+. Still undetermined is the antigen specificity of the expanded peripheral T cells.

This clonotype was obtained from an adult with an advanced solid tumor such as melanoma, head and neck, liver or kidney cancer. This chain links TRBV27 with TRBJ1-1; TRBD1 might be the D (5 bases). The sequenced sample was CD4+ or CD8+ T cells sorted from blood, obtained in a trial of the OX40 agonist ivuxolimab. The CDR3 DNA is TGTGCCAGCACCCTAGCAACAGGCGGTTCCGAAGCTTTCTTT. It encodes CASTLATGGSEAFF.